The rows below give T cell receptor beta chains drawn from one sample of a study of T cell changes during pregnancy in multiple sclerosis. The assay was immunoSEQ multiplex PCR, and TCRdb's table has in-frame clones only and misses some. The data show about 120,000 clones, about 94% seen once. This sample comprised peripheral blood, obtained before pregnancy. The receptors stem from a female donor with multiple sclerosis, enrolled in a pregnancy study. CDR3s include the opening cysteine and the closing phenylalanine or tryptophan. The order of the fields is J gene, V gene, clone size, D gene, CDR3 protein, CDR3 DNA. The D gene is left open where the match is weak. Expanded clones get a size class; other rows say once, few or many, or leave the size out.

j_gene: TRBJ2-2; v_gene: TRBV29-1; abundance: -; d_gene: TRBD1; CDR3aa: CSAGTGGYTGELFF; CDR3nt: TGCAGCGCGGGGACAGGGGGTTACACCGGGGAGCTGTTTTTT
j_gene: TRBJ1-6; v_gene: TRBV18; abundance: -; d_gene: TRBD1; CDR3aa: CASSPGTGNSPLHF; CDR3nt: TGTGCCAGCTCACCCGGGACAGGGAATTCACCCCTCCACTTT
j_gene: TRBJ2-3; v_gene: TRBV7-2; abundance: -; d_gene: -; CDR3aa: CASRFPTVTDTQYF; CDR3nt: TGTGCCAGCAGGTTCCCTACCGTTACAGATACGCAGTATTTT
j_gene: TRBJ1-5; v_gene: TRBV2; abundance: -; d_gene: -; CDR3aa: CASSVGGSNQPQHF; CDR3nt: TGTGCCAGCAGTGTAGGGGGTAGCAATCAGCCCCAGCATTTT
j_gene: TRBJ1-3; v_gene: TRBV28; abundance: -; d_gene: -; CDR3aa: CASSLRAGNTIYF; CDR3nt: TGTGCCAGCAGTTTGAGGGCCGGAAACACCATATATTTT
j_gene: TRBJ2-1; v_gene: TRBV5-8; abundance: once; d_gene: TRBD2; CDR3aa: CASSMLTSGRAVFF; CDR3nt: TGTGCCAGCAGCATGCTGACTAGCGGGAGGGCCGTGTTCTTC
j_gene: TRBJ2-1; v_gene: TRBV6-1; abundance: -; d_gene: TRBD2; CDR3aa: CASSWTSGRYEQFF; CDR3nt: TGTGCCAGCAGTTGGACTAGCGGGAGATATGAGCAGTTCTTC
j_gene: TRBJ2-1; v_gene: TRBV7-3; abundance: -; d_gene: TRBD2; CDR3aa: CASSLRASGPYNEQFF; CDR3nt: TGTGCCAGCAGCTTAAGGGCTAGCGGTCCTTACAATGAGCAGTTCTTC
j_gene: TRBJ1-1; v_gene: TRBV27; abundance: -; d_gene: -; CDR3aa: CASSLQGRNTEAFF; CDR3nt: TGTGCCAGCAGTTTACAAGGGAGGAACACTGAAGCTTTCTTT
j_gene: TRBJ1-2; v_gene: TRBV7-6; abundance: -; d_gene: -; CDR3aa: CASSPGTGGEYTF; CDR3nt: TGTGCCAGCAGCCCGGGGACTGGGGGAGAGTACACCTTC
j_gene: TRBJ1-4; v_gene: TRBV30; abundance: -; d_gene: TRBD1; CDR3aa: CAWNPDAGTVSEKLFF; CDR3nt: TGTGCCTGGAATCCCGACGCCGGGACAGTTAGTGAAAAACTGTTTTTT
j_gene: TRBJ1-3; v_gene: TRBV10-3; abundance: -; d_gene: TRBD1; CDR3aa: CAISEFNRGTTGNTIYF; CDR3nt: TGTGCCATCAGTGAGTTTAACAGGGGAACGACTGGAAACACCATATATTTT
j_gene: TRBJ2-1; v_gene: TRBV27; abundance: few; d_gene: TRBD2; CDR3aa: CASSLPPGLVAGSINEQFF; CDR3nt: TGTGCCAGCAGTTTACCTCCAGGGTTGGTAGCGGGATCTATCAATGAGCAGTTCTTC
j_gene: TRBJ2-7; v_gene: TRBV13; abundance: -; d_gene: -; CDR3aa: CASSRVYEQYF; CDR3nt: TGTGCCAGCAGCCGCGTCTACGAGCAGTACTTC
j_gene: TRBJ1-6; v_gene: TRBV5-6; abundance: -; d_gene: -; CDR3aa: CASSLALGTSPLHF; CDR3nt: TGTGCCAGCAGCTTGGCCCTCGGTACCTCACCCCTCCACTTT
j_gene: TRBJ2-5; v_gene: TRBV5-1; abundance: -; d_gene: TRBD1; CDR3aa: CASSDRDRGKETQYF; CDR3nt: TGCGCCAGCAGCGACCGGGACAGGGGAAAAGAGACCCAGTACTTC
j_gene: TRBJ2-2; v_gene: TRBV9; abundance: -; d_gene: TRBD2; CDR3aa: CASSVDVAGSNTGELFF; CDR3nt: TGTGCCAGCAGCGTGGACGTAGCGGGATCGAACACCGGGGAGCTGTTTTTT
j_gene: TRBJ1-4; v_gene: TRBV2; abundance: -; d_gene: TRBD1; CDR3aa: CASSSGTGDEKLFF; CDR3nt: TGTGCCAGCAGTTCCGGGACAGGGGATGAAAAACTGTTTTTT
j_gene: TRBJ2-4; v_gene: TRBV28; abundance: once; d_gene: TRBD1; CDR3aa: CASSEYRGGAKNIQYF; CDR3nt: TGTGCCAGCAGTGAATACAGGGGTGGAGCCAAAAACATTCAGTACTTC
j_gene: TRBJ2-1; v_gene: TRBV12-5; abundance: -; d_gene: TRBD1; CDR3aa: CASGLWDSYNEQFF; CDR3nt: TGTGCTAGTGGTTTGTGGGACAGTTACAATGAGCAGTTCTTC
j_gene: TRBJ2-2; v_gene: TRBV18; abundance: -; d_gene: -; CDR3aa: CASSPQKRAGELFF; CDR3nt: TGTGCCAGCTCACCACAGAAGAGGGCCGGGGAGCTGTTTTTT
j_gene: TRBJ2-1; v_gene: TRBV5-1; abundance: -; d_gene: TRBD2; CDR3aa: CASSLDGLAGASNEQFF; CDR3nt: TGCGCCAGCAGCTTGGACGGACTAGCGGGAGCGAGTAATGAGCAGTTCTTC
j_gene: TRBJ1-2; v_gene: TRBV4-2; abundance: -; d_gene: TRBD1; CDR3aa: CASSQDGTEDGYTF; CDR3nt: TGTGCCAGCAGCCAAGATGGGACAGAGGATGGCTACACCTTC
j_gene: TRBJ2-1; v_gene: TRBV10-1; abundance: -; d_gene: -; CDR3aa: CASSESTVPPVQFF; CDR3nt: TGCGCCAGCAGTGAGTCGACTGTCCCGCCGGTGCAGTTCTTC
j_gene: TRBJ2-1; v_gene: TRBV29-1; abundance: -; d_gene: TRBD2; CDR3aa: CSGAERGLSNEQFF; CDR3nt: TGCAGCGGAGCCGAGCGGGGACTATCGAATGAGCAGTTCTTC
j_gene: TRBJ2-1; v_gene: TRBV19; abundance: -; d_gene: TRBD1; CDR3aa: CASNQGANEQFF; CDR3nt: TGTGCCAGTAACCAGGGGGCAAATGAGCAGTTCTTC
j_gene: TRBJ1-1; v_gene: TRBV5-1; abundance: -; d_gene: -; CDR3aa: CASSLIQGMNTEAFF; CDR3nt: TGCGCCAGCAGCTTGATTCAGGGGATGAACACTGAAGCTTTCTTT
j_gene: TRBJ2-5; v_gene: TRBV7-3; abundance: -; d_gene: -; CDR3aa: CASSVVGGGAQETQYF; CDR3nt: TGTGCCAGCAGCGTAGTGGGAGGGGGGGCCCAAGAGACCCAGTACTTC
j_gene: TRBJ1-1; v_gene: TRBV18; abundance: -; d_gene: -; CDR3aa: CASSPTGMNTEAFF; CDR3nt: TGTGCCAGCTCACCAACAGGCATGAACACTGAAGCTTTCTTT
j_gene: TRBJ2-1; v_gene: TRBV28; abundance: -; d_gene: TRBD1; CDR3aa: CASSQPGQGYNEQFF; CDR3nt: TGTGCCAGCAGCCAACCGGGACAGGGATACAATGAGCAGTTCTTC
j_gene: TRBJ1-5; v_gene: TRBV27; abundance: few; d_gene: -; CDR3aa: CASSSQGQPQHF; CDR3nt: TGTGCCAGCAGTTCACAGGGTCAGCCCCAGCATTTT
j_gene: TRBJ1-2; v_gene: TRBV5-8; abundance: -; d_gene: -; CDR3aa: CASSLATVNYGYTF; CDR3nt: TGTGCCAGCAGCTTGGCGACAGTTAACTATGGCTACACCTTC
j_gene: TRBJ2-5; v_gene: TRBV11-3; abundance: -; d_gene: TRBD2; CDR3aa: CASSLDSSGAQYF; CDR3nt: TGTGCCAGCAGCTTAGATTCTAGCGGGGCCCAGTACTTC
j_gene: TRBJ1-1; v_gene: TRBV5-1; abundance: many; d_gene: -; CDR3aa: CASSSTGKAFF; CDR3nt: TGCGCCAGCAGCTCAACAGGTAAAGCTTTCTTT
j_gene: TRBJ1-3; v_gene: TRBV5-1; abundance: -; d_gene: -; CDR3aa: CASMGGVGNTIYF; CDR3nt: TGCGCCAGCATGGGAGGGGTCGGAAACACCATATATTTT
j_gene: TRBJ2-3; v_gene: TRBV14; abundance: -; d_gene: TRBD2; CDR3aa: CASSRRSGAGTDTQYF; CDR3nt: TGTGCCAGCAGCCGTCGTAGCGGGGCGGGAACAGATACGCAGTATTTT
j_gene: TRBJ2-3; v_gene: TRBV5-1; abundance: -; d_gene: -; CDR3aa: CASSLDWGPGDTQYF; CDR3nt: TGCGCCAGCAGCTTGGATTGGGGCCCCGGGGATACGCAGTATTTT
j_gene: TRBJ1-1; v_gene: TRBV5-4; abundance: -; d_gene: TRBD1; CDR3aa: CASSPGTVVNTEAFF; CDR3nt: TGTGCCAGCAGCCCAGGGACAGTCGTGAACACTGAAGCTTTCTTT
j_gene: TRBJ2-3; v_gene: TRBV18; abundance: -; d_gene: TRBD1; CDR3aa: CASSPGTGGKDTQYF; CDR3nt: TGTGCCAGCTCACCAGGGACAGGGGGCAAAGATACGCAGTATTTT
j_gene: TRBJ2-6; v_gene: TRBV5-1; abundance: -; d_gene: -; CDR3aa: CASSFFVITGSGANVLTF; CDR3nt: TGCGCCAGCAGCTTTTTTGTTATCACAGGGTCTGGGGCCAACGTCCTGACTTTC
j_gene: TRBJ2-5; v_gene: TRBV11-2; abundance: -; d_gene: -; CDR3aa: CASSLDLAGLQETQYF; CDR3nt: TGTGCCAGCAGCTTAGATCTTGCGGGGCTTCAAGAGACCCAGTACTTC
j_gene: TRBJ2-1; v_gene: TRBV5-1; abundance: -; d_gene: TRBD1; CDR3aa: CASSGGQGPHNEQFF; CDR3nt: TGCGCCAGCAGCGGGGGACAGGGTCCCCACAATGAGCAGTTCTTC
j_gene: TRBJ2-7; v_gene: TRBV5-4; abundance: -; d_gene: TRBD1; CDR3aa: CASSVRTGGDEQYF; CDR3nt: TGTGCCAGCAGCGTCCGGACAGGGGGCGACGAGCAGTACTTC
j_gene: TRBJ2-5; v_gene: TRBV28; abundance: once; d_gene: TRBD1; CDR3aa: CASSTPTGNGETQYF; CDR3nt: TGTGCCAGCAGTACCCCGACAGGGAACGGAGAGACCCAGTACTTC
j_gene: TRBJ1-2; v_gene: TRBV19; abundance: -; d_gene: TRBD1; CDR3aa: CASMGQGANYGYTF; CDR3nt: TGTGCCAGTATGGGACAGGGGGCAAACTATGGCTACACCTTC
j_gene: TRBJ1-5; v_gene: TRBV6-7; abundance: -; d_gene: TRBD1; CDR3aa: CASSRQGRNQPQHF; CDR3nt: TGTGCCAGCAGCCGACAGGGGCGCAATCAGCCCCAGCATTTT
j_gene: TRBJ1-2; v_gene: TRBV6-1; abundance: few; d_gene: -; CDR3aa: CASSAYGYTF; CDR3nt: TGTGCCAGCAGCGCGTATGGCTACACCTTC
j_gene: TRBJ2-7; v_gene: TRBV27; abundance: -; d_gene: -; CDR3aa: CASSPRGFYEQYF; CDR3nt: TGTGCCAGCAGTCCCCGAGGGTTCTACGAGCAGTACTTC
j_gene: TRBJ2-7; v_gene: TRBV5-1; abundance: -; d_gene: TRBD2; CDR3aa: CASSLGSGGGYSYEQYF; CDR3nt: TGCGCCAGCAGCTTGGGTAGTGGGGGGGGTTACTCCTACGAGCAGTACTTC
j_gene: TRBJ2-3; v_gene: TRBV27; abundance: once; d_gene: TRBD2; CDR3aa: CASSLKRAGAGTDTQYF; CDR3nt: TGTGCCAGCAGTTTAAAAAGAGCGGGAGCGGGCACAGATACGCAGTATTTT
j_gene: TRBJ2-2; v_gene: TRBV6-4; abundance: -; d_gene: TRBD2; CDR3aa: CASRAGLFTGELFF; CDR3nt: TGTGCCAGCAGAGCGGGACTTTTCACCGGGGAGCTGTTTTTT
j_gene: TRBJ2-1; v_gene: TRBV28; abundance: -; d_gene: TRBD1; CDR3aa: CASSMGQGADNEQFF; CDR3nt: TGTGCCAGCAGTATGGGACAGGGGGCTGACAATGAGCAGTTCTTC
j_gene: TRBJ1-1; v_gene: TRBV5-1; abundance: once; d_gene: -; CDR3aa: CASSLVWGQTEAFF; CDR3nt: TGCGCCAGCAGCTTGGTTTGGGGGCAAACTGAAGCTTTCTTT
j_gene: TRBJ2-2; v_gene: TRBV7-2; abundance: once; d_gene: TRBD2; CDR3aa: CASSSRLAGVGGELFF; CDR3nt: TGTGCCAGCAGCTCAAGACTAGCGGGCGTTGGGGGGGAGCTGTTTTTT
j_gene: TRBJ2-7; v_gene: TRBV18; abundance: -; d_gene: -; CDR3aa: CASSPGESGSYEQYF; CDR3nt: TGTGCCAGCTCACCAGGGGAGTCCGGGTCCTACGAGCAGTACTTC
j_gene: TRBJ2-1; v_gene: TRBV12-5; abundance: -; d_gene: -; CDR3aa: CASGLGTGSNEQFF; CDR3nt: TGTGCTAGTGGTTTGGGAACAGGGAGTAATGAGCAGTTCTTC
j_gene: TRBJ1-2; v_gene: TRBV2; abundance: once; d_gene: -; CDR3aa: CASRVGEANYGYTF; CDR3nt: TGTGCCAGCAGAGTAGGGGAAGCTAACTATGGCTACACCTTC